The rows below give T cell receptor beta chains drawn from one sample of a study of T cell responses to AZD1222 COVID-19 vaccine. TCRdb's table, derived via immunoSEQ multiplex PCR, lists solely in-frame clones and lacks some. The sample has 90,000 to 150,000 clones; 88% are singletons. Specimen: peripheral blood, collected on day 0 of AZD1222 vaccination. These receptors were obtained from an adult in good health. Both conserved end residues are trimmed from each CDR3. A D gene is named only where the DNA matches it firmly.

j_gene,v_gene,d_gene,CDR3aa
TRBJ1-1,TRBV5-6,TRBD1,ASSLPRGRTEAF
TRBJ1-5,TRBV6-2/TRBV6-3,TRBD1,ASSLFPPGQSNQPQH
TRBJ1-2,TRBV27,TRBD1,ASSFSIYNRGDGYT
TRBJ1-1,TRBV18,.,ASSPPHSAVDTEAF
TRBJ1-2,TRBV6-1,TRBD1,ASSEYGTGTNYGYT
TRBJ1-2,TRBV6-4,.,ASSPTGGDGYT
TRBJ1-6,TRBV3-1/TRBV3-2,.,ASSQSVYNSPLH
TRBJ2-1,TRBV5-4,.,ASSLGAIQGTYNEQF
TRBJ2-3,TRBV10-3,TRBD2,AIRRLAGGSTDTQY
TRBJ1-5,TRBV7-9,TRBD1,ASSFGQDRPQH
TRBJ1-2,TRBV27,.,ASSFERGPRRDGYT
TRBJ1-1,TRBV28,.,ASRGQSLGTEAF
TRBJ2-3,TRBV5-6,.,ASSLGLPTDTQY
TRBJ1-3,TRBV9,.,ASSLGPGLLSGNTIY
TRBJ1-5,TRBV7-2,.,ASSLIGIGQPQH
TRBJ1-5,TRBV7-9,TRBD1,ASSQGGLSNQPQH
TRBJ1-1,TRBV10-1,.,ASSPGIRTEAF
TRBJ2-3,TRBV5-6,.,ASSLTSTDTQY
TRBJ2-1,TRBV12-3/TRBV12-4,.,ASSSPNNEQF
TRBJ1-1,TRBV3-1/TRBV3-2,.,ASSQAHRNTEAF
TRBJ1-3,TRBV29-1,.,SVRRHYSGNTIY
TRBJ2-7,TRBV5-4,TRBD2,ASSLGSTSGAYEQY